This T cell receptor beta chain stems from a study of shared clonotypes between healthy human individuals. Study details: Researchers assigned three CD4 naive, three CD4 memory, two CD8 naive and one CD8 memory plate to each donor. The study's findings and limits: Only a few donors were included, so the genetic and exposure-history diversity represented was limited. Sample collection involved blood only; tissue repertoires are likely different.

Naive CD8 cells lacked CD45RO and underwent positive selection for CCR7, leaving out terminally differentiated effector memory CD45RA+ cells. Germline loops: CDR1 MNHEY, CDR2 SMNVEV (reference sequence). The J segment lost 0 bases and the V segment lost 5 bases, leaving 6 bases of the junction unmatched. This CDR3 is 15 amino acids long. Concerning this clone itself: Its target is not known. This clone may be a read error of a much larger clone one base away. The same CDR3 can be traced to other DNA sequences in this sample.

TCRdb's table, derived via immunoSEQ multiplex PCR, lists solely in-frame clones and lacks some. Of 2 million to 2.5 million clones listed, approximately 94% are singletons. V usage is TRBV27 and J usage is TRBJ1-1, with 7 bases matching TRBD1. This receptor was obtained from a man between 18 and 29 years old in good health. Sequencing was carried out using naive CD8+ T cells sorted from blood. The CDR3 bases are TGTGCCAGCAGTCCCTCGACAGGGCTGAACACTGAAGCTTTCTTT. Its protein product is CASSPSTGLNTEAFF.